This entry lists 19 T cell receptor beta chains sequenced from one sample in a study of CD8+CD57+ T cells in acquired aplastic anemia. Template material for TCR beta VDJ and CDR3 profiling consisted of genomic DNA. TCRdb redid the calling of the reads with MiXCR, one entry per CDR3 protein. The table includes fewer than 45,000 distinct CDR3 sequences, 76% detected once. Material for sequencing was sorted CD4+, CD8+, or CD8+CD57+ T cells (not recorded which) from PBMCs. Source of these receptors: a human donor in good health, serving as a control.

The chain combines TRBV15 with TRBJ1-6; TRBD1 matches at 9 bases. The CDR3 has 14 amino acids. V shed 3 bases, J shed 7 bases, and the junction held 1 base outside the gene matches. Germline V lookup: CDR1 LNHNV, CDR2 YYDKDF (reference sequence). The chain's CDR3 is CATSRGQGNSPLHF. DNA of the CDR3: TGTGCCACCAGCAGGGGACAGGGAAATTCACCCCTCCACTTT.

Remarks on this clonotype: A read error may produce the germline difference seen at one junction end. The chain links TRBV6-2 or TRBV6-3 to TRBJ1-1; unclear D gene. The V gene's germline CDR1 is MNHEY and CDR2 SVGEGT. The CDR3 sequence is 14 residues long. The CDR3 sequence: CASSYWGGNTETFF. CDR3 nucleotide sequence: TGTGCCAGCAGTTACTGGGGAGGAAACACTGAAACTTTCTTT.

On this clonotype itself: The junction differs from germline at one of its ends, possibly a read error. CDR3 bases: TGTGCCAGCAGTTACGGACAGCCCAGCATGAGAACGAAGCAGTACTTC. Its protein product is CASSYGQPSMRTKQYF. This chain connects TRBV10-3 to TRBJ2-7, with D tentatively TRBD1 (6 bases). Germline loops: CDR1 ENHRY, CDR2 SYGVKD. The CDR3 consists of 16 residues.

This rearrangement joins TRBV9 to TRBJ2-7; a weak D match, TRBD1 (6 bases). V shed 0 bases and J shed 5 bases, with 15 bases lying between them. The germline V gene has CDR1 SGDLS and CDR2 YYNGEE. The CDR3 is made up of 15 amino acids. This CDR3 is CASSVGQGITDEQYF. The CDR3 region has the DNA TGTGCCAGCAGCGTAGGGCAGGGGATAACCGACGAGCAGTACTTC. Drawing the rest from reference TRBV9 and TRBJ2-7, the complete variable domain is DSGVTQTPKHLITATGQRVTLRCSPRSGDLSVYWYQQSLDQGLQFLIQYYNGEERAKGNILERFSAQQFPDLHSELNLSSLELGDSALYFCASSVGQGITDEQYFGPGTRLTVT.

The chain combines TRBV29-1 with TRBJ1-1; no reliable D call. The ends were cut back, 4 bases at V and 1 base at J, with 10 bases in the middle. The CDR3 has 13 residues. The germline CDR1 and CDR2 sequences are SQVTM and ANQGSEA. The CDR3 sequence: CSVGAAGNTEAFF. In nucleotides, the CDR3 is TGCAGCGTTGGGGCAGCGGGGAACACTGAAGCTTTCTTT.

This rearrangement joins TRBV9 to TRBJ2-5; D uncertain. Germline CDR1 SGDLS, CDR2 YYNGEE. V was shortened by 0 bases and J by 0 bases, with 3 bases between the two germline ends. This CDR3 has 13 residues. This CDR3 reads CASSVGNQETQYF. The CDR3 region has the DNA TGTGCCAGCAGCGTAGGCAACCAAGAGACCCAGTACTTC.

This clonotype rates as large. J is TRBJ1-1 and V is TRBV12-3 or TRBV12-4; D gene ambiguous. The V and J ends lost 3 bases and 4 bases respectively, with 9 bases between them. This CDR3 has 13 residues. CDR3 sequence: CASSLYRGTEAFF. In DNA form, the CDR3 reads TGTGCCAGCAGTTTGTACAGAGGCACTGAAGCTTTCTTT.

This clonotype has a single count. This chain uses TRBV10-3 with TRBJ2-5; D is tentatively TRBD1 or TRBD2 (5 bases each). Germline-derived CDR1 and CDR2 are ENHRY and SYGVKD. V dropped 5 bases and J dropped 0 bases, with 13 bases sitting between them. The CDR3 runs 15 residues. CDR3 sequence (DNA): TGTGCCATCAGTATGGGACCCAGGGACCAAGAGACCCAGTACTTC. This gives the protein CAISMGPRDQETQYF.

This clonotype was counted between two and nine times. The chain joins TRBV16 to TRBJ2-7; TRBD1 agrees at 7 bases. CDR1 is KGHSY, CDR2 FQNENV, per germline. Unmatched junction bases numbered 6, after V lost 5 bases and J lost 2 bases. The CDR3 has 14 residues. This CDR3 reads CASSATGSTYEQYF. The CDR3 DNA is TGTGCCAGCAGCGCGACAGGGAGCACCTACGAGCAGTACTTC.

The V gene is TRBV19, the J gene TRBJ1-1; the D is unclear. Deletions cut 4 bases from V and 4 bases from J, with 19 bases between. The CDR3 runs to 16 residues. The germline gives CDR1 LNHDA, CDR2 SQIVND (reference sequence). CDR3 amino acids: CASSTPPEGIITEAFF. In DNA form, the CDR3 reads TGTGCCAGTAGTACCCCCCCAGAGGGTATTATCACTGAAGCTTTCTTT.

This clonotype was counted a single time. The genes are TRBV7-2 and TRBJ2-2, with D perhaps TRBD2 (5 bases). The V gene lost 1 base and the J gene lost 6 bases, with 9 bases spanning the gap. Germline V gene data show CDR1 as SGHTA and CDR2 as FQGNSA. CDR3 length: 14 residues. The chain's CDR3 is CASSLDWRAGELFF. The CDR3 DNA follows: TGTGCCAGCAGCTTAGATTGGCGGGCCGGGGAGCTGTTTTTT.

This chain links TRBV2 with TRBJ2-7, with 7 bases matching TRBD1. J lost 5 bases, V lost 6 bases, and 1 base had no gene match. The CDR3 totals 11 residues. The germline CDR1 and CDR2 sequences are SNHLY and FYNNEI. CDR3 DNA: TGTGCCAGCAGACAGGGGAACGAGCAGTACTTC. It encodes CASRQGNEQYF.

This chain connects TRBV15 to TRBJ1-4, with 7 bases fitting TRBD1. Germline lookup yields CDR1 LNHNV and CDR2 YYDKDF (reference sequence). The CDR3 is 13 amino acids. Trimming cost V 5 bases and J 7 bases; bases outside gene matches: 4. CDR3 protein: CATSPRDSEKLFF. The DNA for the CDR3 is TGTGCCACCAGCCCCCGGGACAGTGAAAAACTGTTTTTT.

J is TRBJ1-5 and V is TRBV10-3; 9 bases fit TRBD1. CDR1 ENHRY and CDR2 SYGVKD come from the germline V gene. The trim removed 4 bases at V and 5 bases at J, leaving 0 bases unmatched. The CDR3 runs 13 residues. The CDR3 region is CAISGTGDQPQHF. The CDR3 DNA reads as TGTGCCATCAGTGGGACAGGGGATCAGCCCCAGCATTTT.

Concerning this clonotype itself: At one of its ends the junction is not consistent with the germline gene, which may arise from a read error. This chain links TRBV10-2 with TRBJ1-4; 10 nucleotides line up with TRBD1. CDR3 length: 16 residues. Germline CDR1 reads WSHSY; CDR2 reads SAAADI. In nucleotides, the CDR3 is TGTGCCAGCAGTGAAGGAAGGGACAGGGGTGGTGAAAAACTGTTTTTT. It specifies CASSEGRDRGGEKLFF.

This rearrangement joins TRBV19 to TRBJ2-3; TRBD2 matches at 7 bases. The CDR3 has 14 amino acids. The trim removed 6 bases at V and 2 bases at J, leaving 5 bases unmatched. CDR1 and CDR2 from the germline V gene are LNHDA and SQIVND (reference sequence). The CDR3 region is CASSLGRITDTQYF. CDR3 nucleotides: TGTGCCAGTAGCCTCGGGAGGATCACAGATACGCAGTATTTT. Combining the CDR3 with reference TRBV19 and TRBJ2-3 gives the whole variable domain DGGITQSPKYLFRKEGQNVTLSCEQNLNHDAMYWYRQDPGQGLRLIYYSQIVNDFQKGDIAEGYSVSREKKESFPLTVTSAQKNPTAFYLCASSLGRITDTQYFGPGTRLTVL.

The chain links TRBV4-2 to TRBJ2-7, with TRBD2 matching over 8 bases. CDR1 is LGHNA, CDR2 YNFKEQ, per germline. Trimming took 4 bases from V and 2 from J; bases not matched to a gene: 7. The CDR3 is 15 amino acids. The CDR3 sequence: CASSPGGDPTYEQYF. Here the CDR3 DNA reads TGTGCCAGCAGCCCCGGGGGGGACCCCACCTACGAGCAGTACTTC.

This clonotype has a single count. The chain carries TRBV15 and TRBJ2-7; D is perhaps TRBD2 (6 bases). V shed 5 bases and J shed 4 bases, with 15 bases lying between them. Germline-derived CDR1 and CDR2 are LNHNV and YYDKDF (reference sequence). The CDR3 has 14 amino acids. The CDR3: CATSPQGAGYEQYF. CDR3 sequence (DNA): TGTGCCACCAGCCCTCAGGGCGCGGGGTACGAGCAGTACTTC.

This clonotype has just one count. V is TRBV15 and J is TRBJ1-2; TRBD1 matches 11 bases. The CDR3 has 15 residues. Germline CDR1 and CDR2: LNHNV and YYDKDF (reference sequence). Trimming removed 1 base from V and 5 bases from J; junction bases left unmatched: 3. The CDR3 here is CATSRGTGGGYGYTF. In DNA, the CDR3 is TGTGCCACCAGCAGAGGGACAGGGGGCGGATATGGCTACACCTTC.